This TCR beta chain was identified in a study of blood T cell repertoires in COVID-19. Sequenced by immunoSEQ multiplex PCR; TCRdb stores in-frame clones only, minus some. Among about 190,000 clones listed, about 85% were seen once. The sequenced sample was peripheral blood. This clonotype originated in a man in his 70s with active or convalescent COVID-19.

In nucleotides, the CDR3 is TGTGCCAGTCAGTCGACTAGAGGCACCGGGGAGCTGTTTTTT. It encodes CASQSTRGTGELFF. This chain joins TRBV3-1 (or the pseudogene TRBV3-2) and TRBJ2-2, with a weak D call TRBD2 (6 bases). Deletions cut 9 bases from V and 4 bases from J, with 15 bases between. The V gene's germline CDR1 is LGHDT and CDR2 YNNKEL (reference sequence). The CDR3 covers 14 residues.